One TCR beta chain is described in this entry. This sample is drawn from a study of blood T cell repertoires in COVID-19. The wider study: Some COVID-19 samples were acute and others convalescent; all came from the United States, Italy and Spain.

This CDR3 is 16 amino acids long. Trimming pared 0 bases from V and 6 bases from J, leaving 17 bases between. The germline CDR1 and CDR2 sequences are GTSNPN and SVGIG (reference sequence). The protocol was immunoSEQ multiplex PCR, while the TCRdb copy is restricted to in-frame clones and leaves out a portion. The profile shows a few hundred thousand clones, 75% to 90% of them singletons. The sequenced material came from peripheral blood. The source of this sequence is a woman in her 70s with COVID-19, enrolled during active disease. This sequence joins TRBV30 and TRBJ1-4; maybe TRBD1 (5 bases). The CDR3 sequence is CAWSVIFRVEDEKLFF. Written as DNA, the CDR3 is TGTGCCTGGAGTGTTATATTCAGGGTAGAGGATGAAAAACTGTTTTTT.